This T cell receptor beta chain is from a study of regulatory and conventional T cells in RAG deficiency. Only in-frame clones appear in the TCRdb table, and some are missing; sequencing was by immunoSEQ multiplex PCR. The sample gives 5,000 to 6,500 clones, approximately 90% of which show up once; roughly 45% is in the top ten. This CDR3 comprises 13 residues. CDR1 and CDR2 (germline): SGHTA, FQGNSA. The V and J ends lost 0 bases and 7 bases respectively, with 7 bases between them. This clonotype was sampled from a human donor with RAG deficiency presenting as severe combined immunodeficiency. Sequencing was done on a sample of CD8+ T cells sorted from blood. This sequence joins TRBV7-2 and TRBJ2-1; no definite D call. CDR3 coding DNA: TGTGCCAGCAGCTTAGCTTTCGGGAATGAGCAGTTCTTC. Its protein is CASSLAFGNEQFF.